The 20 T cell receptor beta chains in this list originate from one sample, sequenced in a study of long-term antiretroviral therapy in people with HIV. This was the immunoSEQ v3.0 assay at survey level. Libraries were prepared by immunoSEQ multiplex PCR; TCRdb keeps only in-frame clonotypes and omits some of them. The data show tens of thousands of clones, approximately 80% seen once. The material was unsorted PBMCs, obtained 3.1 years after starting antiretroviral therapy. The receptor set was obtained from a woman aged 50 to 60 with HIV.

The J gene is TRBJ1-2, the V gene TRBV7-9, with TRBD1 identical over 7 bases. Germline lookup yields CDR1 SEHNR and CDR2 FQNEAQ (reference sequence). There are 17 residues in the CDR3. The ends lost 5 bases at V and 4 bases at J; junction bases unmatched: 16. The CDR3 nucleotides are TGTGCCAGCAGCCGGACAGGAGGGGTGCGTAACGGCTATGGCTACACCTTC. It specifies CASSRTGGVRNGYGYTF.

The chain is built from TRBV6-1 and TRBJ1-4; 8 nucleotides align to TRBD1. The CDR3 has 16 residues. Unmatched junction bases numbered 4, after V lost 4 bases and J lost 0 bases. Germline assignment: CDR1 MNHNS and CDR2 SASEGT. CDR3 residues: CASSALQGATNEKLFF. CDR3 coding DNA: TGTGCCAGCAGTGCTTTACAGGGGGCAACTAATGAAAAACTGTTTTTT.

Only one count was recorded for this clone. V is TRBV2 and J is TRBJ2-1; 9 bases fit TRBD2. CDR3 length: 15 residues. With 7 bases clipped from V and 7 bases from J, the junction kept 11 bases outside the gene matches. Germline V gene lookup returns CDR1 SNHLY and CDR2 FYNNEI. The CDR3 DNA reads TGTGCCAGCACCTGGGGGCTAGCGGGGTGGAATGAGCAGTTCTTC. Translated: CASTWGLAGWNEQFF.

This sequence joins TRBV5-4 and TRBJ1-2; D is ambiguous. CDR1 and CDR2 from the germline V gene are SGHNT and YYREEE (reference sequence). The CDR3 spans 15 residues. Trimming removed 0 bases at V and 1 base at J, with 10 bases between. CDR3 sequence (DNA): TGTGCCAGCAGCTTGGTTAGGGCCGATAACTATGGCTACACCTTC. Its protein is CASSLVRADNYGYTF.

The chain employs TRBV14 and TRBJ2-7; D gene unclear. The CDR3 extends over 13 amino acids. From germline, CDR1 is SGHDN and CDR2 FVKESK. V was trimmed by 0 bases and J by 4 bases, leaving 7 bases between them. CDR3 in DNA: TGTGCCAGCAGCCAAGACGGGCGGTACGAGCAGTACGTC. Amino acids: CASSQDGRYEQYV.

The genes are TRBV9 and TRBJ1-1; the D is unclear. CDR3 length: 12 amino acids. V shed 4 bases and J shed 4 bases, with 8 bases lying between them. From germline, CDR1 is SGDLS and CDR2 YYNGEE. The chain's CDR3 is CASSRGPTEAFF. The CDR3 bases are TGTGCCAGCAGCCGCGGGCCCACTGAAGCTTTCTTT.

The V and J genes are TRBV15 and TRBJ2-3; 7 bases align to TRBD2. The germline V gene encodes CDR1 LNHNV and CDR2 YYDKDF (reference sequence). The CDR3 extends over 17 amino acids. Trimming cost V 0 bases and J 2 bases; bases outside gene matches: 8. The CDR3, as DNA: TGTGCCACCAGCAGAGATCGTGGCGGGGGATACACAGATACGCAGTATTTT. Translating gives CATSRDRGGGYTDTQYF.

The chain links TRBV18 to TRBJ2-3; the D gene is possibly TRBD2 (7 bases). CDR1 KGHSH and CDR2 LQKENI come from the germline V gene. The CDR3 is 14 residues long. V dropped 2 bases and J dropped 3 bases, with 9 bases sitting between them. CDR3 in DNA: TGTGCCAGCTCACCAGGGGGGGCAACAGATACGCAGTATTTT. Protein product: CASSPGGATDTQYF. The full variable domain, with the rest looked up from reference TRBV18 and TRBJ2-3, is NAGVMQNPRHLVRRRGQEARLRCSPMKGHSHVYWYRQLPEEGLKFMVYLQKENIIDESGMPKERFSAEFPKEGPSILRIQQVVRGDSAAYFCASSPGGATDTQYFGPGTRLTVL.

The rearrangement joins TRBV5-6 to TRBJ2-2; 8 bases match TRBD1. The CDR3 sequence is 15 residues long. J gave up 3 bases and V 1 base, and 2 bases lay outside the gene matches. CDR1 SGHDT and CDR2 YYEEEE come from the germline V gene. The CDR3 spells CASSLLDRDTGELFF. In nucleotides, the CDR3 is TGTGCCAGCAGCTTGTTGGACAGGGACACCGGGGAGCTGTTTTTT.

This rearrangement joins TRBV4-1 to TRBJ2-7, with 11 nucleotides matching TRBD2. The CDR3 covers 18 residues. The junction had 11 bases not matched to a gene; V was cut back by 0 bases and J by 4 bases. CDR1 and CDR2 from the germline V gene are MGHRA and YSYEKL. For the CDR3, the DNA is TGCGCCAGCAGCCAAGAAATCACTCTAGCGGGGGGAGGATACGAGCAGTACGTC. Translated: CASSQEITLAGGGYEQYV.

J is TRBJ2-3 and V is TRBV5-1, with 7 bases fitting TRBD2. There are 15 residues in the CDR3. The ends lost 3 bases at V and 0 bases at J; junction bases unmatched: 4. Germline V gene lookup returns CDR1 SGHRS and CDR2 YFSETQ. The CDR3 DNA follows: TGCGCCAGCAGCTCCTCGGGGGGAAGCACAGATACGCAGTATTTT. It codes for CASSSSGGSTDTQYF. Complete variable domain (other parts from reference TRBV5-1 and TRBJ2-3): KAGVTQTPRYLIKTRGQQVTLSCSPISGHRSVSWYQQTPGQGLQFLFEYFSETQRNKGNFPGRFSGRQFSNSRSEMNVSTLELGDSALYLCASSSSGGSTDTQYFGPGTRLTVL.

The chain recombines TRBV5-4 with TRBJ2-1, with TRBD1 as a possible D gene (5 bases). The CDR3 spans 16 residues. Germline CDR1 reads SGHNT; CDR2 reads YYREEE (reference sequence). V was pared by 4 bases and J by 3 bases, with 17 bases between. The CDR3 region is CASSIRRTGLYNEQFF. In DNA, the CDR3 is TGTGCCAGCAGCATCAGGCGTACAGGCCTCTACAATGAGCAGTTCTTC.

The chain joins TRBV9 to TRBJ1-2; no firm D call. From germline, CDR1 is SGDLS and CDR2 YYNGEE. This CDR3 region has 15 residues. The V end lost 2 bases, the J end lost 7 bases, and 18 bases lay between the germline ends. DNA of the CDR3: TGTGCCAGCAGCGTGGGGAGGGAGGAAGTCGGTGGCTACACCTTC. The encoded protein is CASSVGREEVGGYTF.

The chain joins TRBV28 to TRBJ2-2, with 7 bases lining up with TRBD1. Trimming removed 5 bases from V and 6 bases from J; junction bases left unmatched: 12. CDR1 and CDR2 from the germline V gene are MDHEN and SYDVKM. This CDR3 has 16 residues. The CDR3 DNA reads as TGTGCCAGCAGTAACCACCGGGACAGTAACGCCGGGGAGCTGTTTTTT. This translates into CASSNHRDSNAGELFF. The full variable domain, its missing parts supplied by reference TRBV28 and TRBJ2-2, is DVKVTQSSRYLVKRTGEKVFLECVQDMDHENMFWYRQDPGLGLRLIYFSYDVKMKEKGDIPEGYSVSREKKERFSLILESASTNQTSMYLCASSNHRDSNAGELFFGEGSRLTVL.

The chain recombines TRBV11-2 with TRBJ2-1, with a weak D call TRBD1 (5 bases). The CDR3 contains 18 residues. V lost 1 base, J lost 3 bases, and 19 bases lay in between. The germline V gene has CDR1 SGHAT and CDR2 FQNNGV. This chain's CDR3 is CASSLGFGWIGDYNEQFF. DNA for the CDR3: TGTGCCAGCAGCTTAGGTTTCGGGTGGATAGGGGACTACAATGAGCAGTTCTTC.

The count of this clone is one. The chain recombines TRBV11-2 with TRBJ2-1; D is possibly TRBD1 (5 bases). CDR3 size: 15 residues. Germline V lookup: CDR1 SGHAT, CDR2 FQNNGV. V lost 0 bases and J 7 bases, leaving 13 bases between the germline ends. As DNA, the CDR3 is TGTGCCAGCAGCTTAGATCGGACACCTGGGAATGAGCAGTTCTTC. It encodes CASSLDRTPGNEQFF.

The chain links TRBV7-9 to TRBJ2-5, with a weak D call TRBD1 (6 bases). The CDR3 extends over 12 amino acids. Germline V gene data show CDR1 as SEHNR and CDR2 as FQNEAQ (reference sequence). Trimming pared 5 bases from V and 5 bases from J, leaving 9 bases between. CDR3 loop: CASSEGEETQYF. The DNA for the CDR3 is TGTGCCAGCAGCGAGGGGGAGGAGACCCAGTACTTC.

This clone was counted once. The rearrangement uses TRBV19 and TRBJ2-7; 8 bases align to TRBD2. The CDR3 runs 12 residues. Trimming cost V 8 bases and J 5 bases; bases outside gene matches: 5. The germline V gene encodes CDR1 LNHDA and CDR2 SQIVND (reference sequence). CDR3 sequence reads: CASSASGHEQYF. In DNA form, the CDR3 reads TGTGCCAGTTCAGCTAGCGGGCACGAGCAGTACTTC.

This clone was seen once. This chain uses TRBV5-1 with TRBJ1-1; TRBD1 aligns across 8 bases. With V trimmed by 3 bases and J by 5 bases, 12 bases remained unmatched. This CDR3 comprises 16 residues. Germline V gene lookup returns CDR1 SGHRS and CDR2 YFSETQ. The CDR3 is CASSWGGGQGGTEAFF. CDR3 nucleotide sequence: TGCGCCAGCAGCTGGGGGGGTGGACAGGGCGGTACTGAAGCTTTCTTT.

This chain connects TRBV2 to TRBJ1-6; TRBD1 aligns across 8 bases. This CDR3 contains 16 residues. Trimming removed 4 bases from V and 7 bases from J; junction bases left unmatched: 9. Germline CDR1 reads SNHLY; CDR2 reads FYNNEI. DNA of the CDR3: TGTGCCAGCAGTGCCGGACAGGGACGGTCGAATTCACCCCTCCACTTT. It codes for CASSAGQGRSNSPLHF.